The clone carrying this T cell receptor (beta chain) was seen many times. The time point is: sample taken at primary tumor resection. Whole RNA, isolated from tumor, nontumor lung or frozen PBMC, was sequenced without prior sorting. Individual TCR cDNA molecules each bore their own unique molecular identifier. MiXCR was run by TCRdb on the 5' RACE reads, yielding one entry per CDR3 protein. The table has some 39,000 distinct CDR3 sequences, about 6.8% seen once. The V gene lost 8 bases and the J gene lost 1 base, with 7 bases spanning the gap. The CDR3 is made up of 12 amino acids. Germline V gene sequence: CDR1 MNHNY, CDR2 SVGAGI (reference sequence). These data come from a study of spatial heterogeneity in lung cancer.

The receptor was isolated from a female donor with early-stage non-small cell lung cancer. This chain links TRBV6-6 with TRBJ2-3; D is perhaps TRBD2 (6 bases). The sample consisted of PBMCs, taken at surgery. The CDR3 loop is CASGGGTDTQYF. CDR3 in DNA: TGTGCCAGCGGAGGGGGCACAGATACGCAGTATTTT.